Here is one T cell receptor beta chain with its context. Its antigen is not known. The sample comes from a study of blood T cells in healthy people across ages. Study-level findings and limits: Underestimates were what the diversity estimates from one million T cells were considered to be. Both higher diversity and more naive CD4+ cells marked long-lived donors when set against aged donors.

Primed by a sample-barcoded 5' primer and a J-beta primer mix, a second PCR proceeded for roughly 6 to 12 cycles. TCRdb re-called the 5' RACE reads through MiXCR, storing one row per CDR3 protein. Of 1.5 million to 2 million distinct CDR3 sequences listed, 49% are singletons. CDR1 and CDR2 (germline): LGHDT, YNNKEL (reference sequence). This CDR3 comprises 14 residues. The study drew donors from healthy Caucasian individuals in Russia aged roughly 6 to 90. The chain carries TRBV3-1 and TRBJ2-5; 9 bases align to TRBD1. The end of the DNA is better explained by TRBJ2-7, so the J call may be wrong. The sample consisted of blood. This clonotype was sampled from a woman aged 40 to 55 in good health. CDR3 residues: CASSRGDRVNEQYF. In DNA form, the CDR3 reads TGTGCCAGCAGCCGTGGGGACAGGGTAAACGAGCAGTACTTC.